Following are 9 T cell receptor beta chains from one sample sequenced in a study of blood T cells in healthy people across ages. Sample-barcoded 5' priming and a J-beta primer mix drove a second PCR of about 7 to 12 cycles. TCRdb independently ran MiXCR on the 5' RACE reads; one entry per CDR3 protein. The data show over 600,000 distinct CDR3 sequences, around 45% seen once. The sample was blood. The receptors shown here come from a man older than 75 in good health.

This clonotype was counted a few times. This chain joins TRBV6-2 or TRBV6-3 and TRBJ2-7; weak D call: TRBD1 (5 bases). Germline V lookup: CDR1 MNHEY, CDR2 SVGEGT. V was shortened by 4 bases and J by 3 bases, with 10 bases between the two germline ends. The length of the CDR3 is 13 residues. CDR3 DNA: TGTGCCAGCAGTTTCCAGGGTCTCTACGAGCAGTACTTC. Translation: CASSFQGLYEQYF.

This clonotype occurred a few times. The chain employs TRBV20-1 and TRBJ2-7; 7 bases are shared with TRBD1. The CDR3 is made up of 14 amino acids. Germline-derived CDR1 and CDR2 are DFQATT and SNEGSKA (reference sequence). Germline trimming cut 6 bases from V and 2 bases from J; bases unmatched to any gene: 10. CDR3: CSAQWAGGTYEQYF. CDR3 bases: TGCAGTGCCCAGTGGGCAGGGGGTACCTACGAGCAGTACTTC.

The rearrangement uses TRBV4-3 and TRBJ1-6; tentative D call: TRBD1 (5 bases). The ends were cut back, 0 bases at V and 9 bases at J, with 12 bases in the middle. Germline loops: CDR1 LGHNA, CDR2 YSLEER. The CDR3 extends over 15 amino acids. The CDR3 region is CASSQDRGVASPLHF. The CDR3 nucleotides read TGCGCCAGCAGCCAAGATCGGGGGGTTGCTTCACCCCTCCACTTT.

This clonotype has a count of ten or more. CDR3 sequence reads: CASSLSLAGSYEQYF. CDR3 DNA sequence: TGTGCCAGCAGTTTGTCGCTAGCGGGCTCCTACGAGCAGTACTTC. This chain links TRBV28 with TRBJ2-7; 8 bases match TRBD2. The CDR3 totals 15 residues. Trimming removed 3 bases from V and 0 bases from J; junction bases left unmatched: 4. The germline CDR1 and CDR2 sequences are MDHEN and SYDVKM.

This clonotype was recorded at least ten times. CDR3 DNA: TGTGCCAGCAGTTTATTCCACGAGCAGTACTTC. It yields the protein CASSLFHEQYF. This chain uses TRBV7-2 with TRBJ2-7; no reliable D call. Germline V gene sequence: CDR1 SGHTA, CDR2 FQGNSA. The V end was cut by 6 bases, the J end by 5 bases, with 8 bases between. CDR3 size: 11 residues.

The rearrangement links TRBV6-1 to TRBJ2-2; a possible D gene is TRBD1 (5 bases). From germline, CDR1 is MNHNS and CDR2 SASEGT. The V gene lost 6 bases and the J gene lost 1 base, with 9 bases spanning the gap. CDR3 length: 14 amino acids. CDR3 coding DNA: TGTGCCAGCAGGATGGGGCAGAACACCGGGGAGCTGTTTTTT. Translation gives CASRMGQNTGELFF.

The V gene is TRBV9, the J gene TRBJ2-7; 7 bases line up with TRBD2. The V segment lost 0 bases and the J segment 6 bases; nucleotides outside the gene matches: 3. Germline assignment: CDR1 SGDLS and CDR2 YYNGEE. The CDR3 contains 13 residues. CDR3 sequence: CASSVGREGEQYF. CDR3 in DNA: TGTGCCAGCAGCGTAGGCAGGGAGGGCGAGCAGTACTTC.

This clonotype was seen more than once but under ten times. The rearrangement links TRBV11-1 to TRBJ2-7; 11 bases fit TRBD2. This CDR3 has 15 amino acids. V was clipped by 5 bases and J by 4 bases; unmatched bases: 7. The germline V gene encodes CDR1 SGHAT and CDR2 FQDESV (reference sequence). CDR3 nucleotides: TGTGCCAGCAGCGTCGCTAGCGGGAGGAGATACGAGCAGTACTTC. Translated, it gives CASSVASGRRYEQYF.

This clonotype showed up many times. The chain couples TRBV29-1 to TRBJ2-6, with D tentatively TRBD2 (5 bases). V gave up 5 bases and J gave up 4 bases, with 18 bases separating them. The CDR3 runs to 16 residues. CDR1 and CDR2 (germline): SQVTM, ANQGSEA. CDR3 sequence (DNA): TGCAGCGTTTATCGGGATCCCGTAGCGGGGGCCAACGTCCTGACTTTC. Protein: CSVYRDPVAGANVLTF.